These T cell receptor beta chains were read from a single sample in a study of beta chain features in type 1 diabetes. Generated by immunoSEQ multiplex PCR, the TCRdb table keeps only in-frame clones and is missing some. The sample holds 600,000 to 700,000 clones, roughly an eighth seen once. Sequences were obtained from naive CD4+ T cells from blood. Source of these receptors: a man younger than 35 with type 1 diabetes. The CDR3 runs from the conserved cysteine through the conserved F or W. A D gene is named only where the DNA matches it firmly. Some rows mark clone size as missing; the rest say once, few, many or name a class of expanded clone.

J gene,clone size,CDR3 length,D gene,V gene,CDR3 protein,CDR3 DNA
TRBJ1-2,.,13,.,TRBV5-1,CASSLTGDYGYTF,TGCGCCAGCAGCTTGACCGGGGACTATGGCTACACCTTC
TRBJ2-2,.,12,.,TRBV18,CASSPATGELFF,TGTGCCAGCTCACCAGCGACCGGGGAGCTGTTTTTT
TRBJ1-2,.,12,.,TRBV6-6,CASSPGQYGYTF,TGTGCCAGCAGTCCCGGGCAGTATGGCTACACCTTC
TRBJ2-7,few,14,.,TRBV2,CASRWQTLSYEQYF,TGTGCCAGCCGCTGGCAGACCCTATCCTACGAGCAGTACTTC
TRBJ2-5,.,15,TRBD1,TRBV7-9,CASRPGTGSGETQYF,TGTGCCAGCAGGCCCGGGACAGGTTCGGGAGAGACCCAGTACTTC
TRBJ1-2,.,13,.,TRBV9,CASSVGTGYGYTF,TGTGCCAGCAGCGTAGGAACAGGGTATGGCTACACCTTC
TRBJ2-3,.,16,.,TRBV14,CASSQETRLSTDTQYF,TGTGCCAGCAGCCAAGAGACTAGACTTAGCACAGATACGCAGTATTTT
TRBJ2-7,.,15,TRBD1,TRBV18,CASSGRGTGDYEQYF,TGTGCCAGCTCAGGGCGGGGGACAGGGGACTACGAGCAGTACTTC
TRBJ2-5,few,16,.,TRBV27,CASSFLGGKHQETQYF,TGTGCCAGCAGTTTTCTTGGGGGAAAACACCAAGAGACCCAGTACTTC
TRBJ1-1,.,13,.,TRBV30,CAWNSGRTTEAFF,TGTGCCTGGAATTCCGGGAGGACCACTGAAGCTTTCTTT
TRBJ1-1,.,15,.,TRBV30,CAWSVPGTVNTEAFF,TGTGCCTGGAGTGTACCAGGGACGGTGAACACTGAAGCTTTCTTT
TRBJ1-1,few,13,TRBD1,TRBV18,CASSPQQGTEAFF,TGTGCCAGCTCACCACAACAGGGGACTGAAGCTTTCTTT
TRBJ1-3,few,16,.,TRBV7-8,CASSLRSQSSGNTIYF,TGTGCCAGCAGCTTAAGGTCCCAGAGCTCTGGAAACACCATATATTTT
TRBJ2-6,.,18,TRBD1,TRBV5-4,CASSPWTGGASGANVLTF,TGTGCCAGCAGCCCATGGACAGGGGGGGCCTCTGGGGCCAACGTCCTGACTTTC
TRBJ1-2,few,14,.,TRBV9,CASSHPNGVGGYTF,TGTGCCAGCAGCCATCCCAACGGGGTGGGTGGCTACACCTTC
TRBJ1-5,few,15,.,TRBV18,CASSPVPGGDQPQHF,TGTGCCAGCTCCCCCGTTCCAGGCGGCGATCAGCCCCAGCATTTT
TRBJ1-4,.,14,.,TRBV18,CASSTRDGNEKLFF,TGTGCCAGCTCAACCCGGGACGGGAATGAAAAACTGTTTTTT
TRBJ2-3,few,16,.,TRBV28,CASSLWTGASTDTQYF,TGTGCCAGCAGTTTATGGACAGGCGCTAGCACAGATACGCAGTATTTT
TRBJ2-6,.,15,.,TRBV5-1,CASSISLSGANVLTF,TGCGCCAGCAGCATCAGCCTCTCTGGGGCCAACGTCCTGACTTTC
TRBJ1-5,few,14,.,TRBV25-1,CASLTGGHDQPQHF,TGTGCCAGCCTAACGGGGGGGCACGATCAGCCCCAGCATTTT
TRBJ2-7,.,16,.,TRBV4-1,CASSQGNTLTSYEQYF,TGCGCCAGCAGCCAAGGTAACACACTCACCTCCTACGAGCAGTACTTC
TRBJ2-3,few,16,TRBD1,TRBV6-5,CASSYSGQGATDTQYF,TGTGCCAGCAGTTACTCCGGACAGGGGGCTACAGATACGCAGTATTTT
TRBJ2-3,.,17,TRBD1,TRBV7-9,CASSLALGQGYTDTQYF,TGTGCCAGCAGCTTAGCCCTTGGACAGGGATACACAGATACGCAGTATTTT
TRBJ2-7,few,13,.,TRBV30,CAGTLDIGYEQYF,TGTGCCGGTACCCTGGACATCGGCTACGAGCAGTACTTC
TRBJ1-5,.,16,TRBD1,TRBV10-3,CAISSGQGLNNQPQHF,TGTGCCATCAGCTCCGGACAGGGGCTAAACAATCAGCCCCAGCATTTT
TRBJ1-1,.,14,.,TRBV5-1,CASSLAGEDTEAFF,TGCGCCAGCAGCTTGGCGGGCGAGGACACTGAAGCTTTCTTT
TRBJ1-1,few,13,TRBD1,TRBV10-3,CAIGGQGRTEAFF,TGTGCCATCGGCGGACAGGGACGCACTGAAGCTTTCTTT
TRBJ2-5,.,12,.,TRBV30,CAWSSVSGTQYF,TGTGCCTGGAGTTCCGTTAGTGGGACCCAGTACTTC
TRBJ1-6,.,15,.,TRBV18,CASSPGQSWNSPLHF,TGTGCCAGCTCACCCGGACAGAGTTGGAATTCACCCCTCCACTTT
TRBJ2-1,.,13,.,TRBV11-2,CASSRGGENEQFF,TGTGCCAGCAGCCGCGGTGGGGAAAATGAGCAGTTCTTC
TRBJ1-5,.,12,.,TRBV29-1,CSASEGDQPQHF,TGCAGCGCGTCCGAGGGCGATCAGCCCCAGCATTTT
TRBJ1-5,.,16,.,TRBV4-1,CASSQDVGVSNQPQHF,TGCGCCAGCAGCCAAGACGTGGGGGTGAGCAATCAGCCCCAGCATTTT
TRBJ2-3,.,16,TRBD1,TRBV27,CASSWDRGRLLDTQYF,TGTGCCAGCAGTTGGGACAGGGGGCGATTGTTGGATACGCAGTATTTT
TRBJ1-5,few,13,.,TRBV30,CAWSGLTNQPQHF,TGTGCCTGGAGTGGGCTCACCAATCAGCCCCAGCATTTT
TRBJ2-7,few,14,TRBD1,TRBV9,CASSVTGGGYEQYF,TGTGCCAGCAGCGTGACAGGGGGCGGTTACGAGCAGTACTTC
TRBJ2-5,.,15,TRBD1,TRBV7-7,CASRATTGAGETQYF,TGTGCTAGCAGAGCCACGACAGGGGCGGGGGAGACCCAGTACTTC
TRBJ2-3,few,14,.,TRBV7-9,CASSLDLGADTQYF,TGTGCCAGCAGCTTAGACCTCGGTGCAGATACGCAGTATTTT
TRBJ1-2,.,12,.,TRBV28,CASSLQRYGYTF,TGTGCCAGCAGTTTACAGAGATATGGCTACACCTTC
TRBJ1-4,.,14,TRBD1,TRBV19,CASSRQGRGEKLFF,TGTGCCAGTAGCCGACAGGGGAGGGGTGAAAAACTGTTTTTT
TRBJ2-5,.,14,.,TRBV27,CASPLRRAQETQYF,TGTGCCAGCCCTTTACGACGGGCCCAAGAGACCCAGTACTTC
TRBJ1-1,.,14,TRBD1,TRBV10-3,CAISEPGGSTEAFF,TGTGCCATCAGTGAGCCAGGGGGGAGCACTGAAGCTTTCTTT
TRBJ1-4,few,14,.,TRBV30,CAWSATGLREKLFF,TGTGCCTGGAGTGCCACCGGTCTTCGTGAAAAACTGTTTTTT
TRBJ2-7,.,11,.,TRBV30,CAWRLRYEQYF,TGTGCCTGGAGACTCCGCTACGAGCAGTACTTC
TRBJ2-7,few,11,.,TRBV29-1,CSVGATYEQYF,TGCAGCGTCGGGGCCACCTACGAGCAGTACTTC
TRBJ2-7,.,15,TRBD2,TRBV7-8,CASRPGTSGFYEQYF,TGTGCCAGCAGGCCCGGGACTAGCGGATTCTACGAGCAGTACTTC
TRBJ1-4,.,16,TRBD1,TRBV9,CASSVAGGTTNEKLFF,TGTGCCAGCAGCGTAGCAGGGGGCACAACTAATGAAAAACTGTTTTTT
TRBJ1-6,.,14,TRBD1,TRBV18,CASSPPGQVSPLHF,TGTGCCAGCTCACCGCCGGGACAGGTCTCACCCCTCCACTTT
TRBJ2-7,.,12,.,TRBV30,CAWGDLSNEQYF,TGTGCCTGGGGGGACCTTTCCAACGAGCAGTACTTC